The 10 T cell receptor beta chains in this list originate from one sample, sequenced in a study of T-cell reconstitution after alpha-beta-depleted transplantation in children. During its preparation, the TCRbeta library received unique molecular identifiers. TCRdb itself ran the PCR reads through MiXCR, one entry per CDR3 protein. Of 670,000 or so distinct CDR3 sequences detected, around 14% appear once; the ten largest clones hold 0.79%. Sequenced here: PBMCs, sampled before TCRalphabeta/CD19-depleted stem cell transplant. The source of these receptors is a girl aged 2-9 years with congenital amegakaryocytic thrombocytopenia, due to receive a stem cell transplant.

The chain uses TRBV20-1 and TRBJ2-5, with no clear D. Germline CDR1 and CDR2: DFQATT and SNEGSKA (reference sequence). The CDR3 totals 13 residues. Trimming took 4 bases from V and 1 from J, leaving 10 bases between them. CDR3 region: CSAIGHGQETQYF. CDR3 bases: TGCAGTGCTATTGGCCACGGCCAAGAGACCCAGTACTTC.

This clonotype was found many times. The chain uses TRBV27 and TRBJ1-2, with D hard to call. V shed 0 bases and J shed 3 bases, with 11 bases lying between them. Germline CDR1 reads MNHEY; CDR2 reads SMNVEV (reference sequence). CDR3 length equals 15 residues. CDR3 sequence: CASSLSGNLHYGYTF. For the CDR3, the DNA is TGTGCCAGCAGTTTATCCGGTAACCTTCACTATGGCTACACCTTC.

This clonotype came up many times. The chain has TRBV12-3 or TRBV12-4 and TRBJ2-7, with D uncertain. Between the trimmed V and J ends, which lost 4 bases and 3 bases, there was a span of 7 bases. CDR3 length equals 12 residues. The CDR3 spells CASSYEFYEQYF. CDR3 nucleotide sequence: TGTGCCAGCAGTTACGAATTCTACGAGCAGTACTTC.

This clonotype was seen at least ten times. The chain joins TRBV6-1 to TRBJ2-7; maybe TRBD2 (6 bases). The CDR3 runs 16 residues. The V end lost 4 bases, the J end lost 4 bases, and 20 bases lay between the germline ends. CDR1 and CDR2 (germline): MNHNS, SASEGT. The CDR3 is CASSVGTAPTLYEQYF. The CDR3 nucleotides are TGTGCCAGCAGTGTCGGGACTGCCCCAACTTTATACGAGCAGTACTTC.

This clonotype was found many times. CDR3 loop: CASSPGGVVYEQYF. The CDR3 bases are TGTGCCAGCAGCCCAGGGGGCGTAGTCTACGAGCAGTACTTC. The chain has TRBV12-3 or TRBV12-4 and TRBJ2-7; TRBD1 agrees at 8 bases. This CDR3 contains 14 residues. V dropped 6 bases and J dropped 3; count of bases not matched to a gene: 7.

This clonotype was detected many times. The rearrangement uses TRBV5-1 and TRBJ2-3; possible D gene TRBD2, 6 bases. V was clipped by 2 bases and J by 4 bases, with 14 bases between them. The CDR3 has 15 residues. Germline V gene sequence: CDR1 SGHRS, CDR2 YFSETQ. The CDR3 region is CASSLALGRADTQYF. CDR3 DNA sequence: TGCGCCAGCAGCTTAGCCCTCGGGAGAGCAGATACGCAGTATTTT.

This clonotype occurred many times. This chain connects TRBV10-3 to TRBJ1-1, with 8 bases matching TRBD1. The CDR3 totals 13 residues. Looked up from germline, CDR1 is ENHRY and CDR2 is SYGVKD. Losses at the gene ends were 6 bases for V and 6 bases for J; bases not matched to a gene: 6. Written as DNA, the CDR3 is TGTGCCATCAGGGGAGGACAGGGCGCTGAAGCTTTCTTT. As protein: CAIRGGQGAEAFF.

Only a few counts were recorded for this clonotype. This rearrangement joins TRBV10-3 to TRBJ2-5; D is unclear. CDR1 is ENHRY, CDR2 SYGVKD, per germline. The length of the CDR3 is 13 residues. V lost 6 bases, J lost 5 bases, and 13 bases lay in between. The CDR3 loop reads CAIREAGLETQYF. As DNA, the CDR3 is TGTGCCATCAGAGAGGCCGGGCTCGAGACCCAGTACTTC.

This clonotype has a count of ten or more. The CDR3 region has the DNA TGCAGTGTTCGTCAGTGGACTCCCCCGTACGAGCAGTACTTC. Translating gives CSVRQWTPPYEQYF. The rearrangement links TRBV20-1 to TRBJ2-7, with D possibly being TRBD2 (5 bases). Per germline, CDR1 DFQATT and CDR2 SNEGSKA (reference sequence). The CDR3 length is 14 residues. V was clipped by 7 bases and J by 4 bases, with 20 bases between them.

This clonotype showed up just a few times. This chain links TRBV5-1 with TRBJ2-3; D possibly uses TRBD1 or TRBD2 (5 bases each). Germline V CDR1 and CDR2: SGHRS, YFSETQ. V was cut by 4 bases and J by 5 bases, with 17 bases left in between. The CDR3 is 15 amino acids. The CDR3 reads CASSTSGTVGDTQYF. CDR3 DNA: TGCGCCAGCAGCACCTCAGGGACGGTGGGAGATACGCAGTATTTT. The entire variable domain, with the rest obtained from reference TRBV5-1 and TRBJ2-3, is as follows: KAGVTQTPRYLIKTRGQQVTLSCSPISGHRSVSWYQQTPGQGLQFLFEYFSETQRNKGNFPGRFSGRQFSNSRSEMNVSTLELGDSALYLCASSTSGTVGDTQYFGPGTRLTVL.